The rows below give T cell receptor beta chains drawn from one sample of a study of OX40 agonist ivuxolimab in advanced cancers. Profiled with immunoSEQ multiplex PCR; TCRdb holds only in-frame clones, not every one. The sample lists fewer than 130,000 clones, approximately 89% occurring once. The source was CD4+ or CD8+ T cells sorted from blood, collected in a trial of the OX40 agonist ivuxolimab. Receptors originate from an adult with an advanced solid tumor such as melanoma, head and neck, liver or kidney cancer. Both conserved end residues are part of each CDR3. Each record gives: V gene, CDR3 protein.

>TRBV6-5
CASTPSLLADYGYTF
>TRBV5-4
CASSLDLGSGNTIYF
>TRBV18
CASSPPISGEQFF
>TRBV6-5
CASSSSPDLNTIYF
>TRBV19
CASSPWTRNTEAFF
>TRBV7-3
CASSTRGEAYNEQFF
>TRBV7-3
CASSLNTPGETQYF
>TRBV7-2
CASSLPIGEQYF
>TRBV9
CASSGQQGAPYGYTF
>TRBV7-8
CASSPRGDTQYF
>TRBV28
CASSLPQLAFVKETQYF
>TRBV11-3
CASSSSRAGANVLTF
>TRBV29-1
CSVRGGTNEKLFF
>TRBV5-4
CASSSMVEGNEQFF
>TRBV7-2
CASSLISSYNSPLHF
>TRBV28
CASSSPAGMTHEQYF
>TRBV5-1
CASTDRVNEKLFF
>TRBV9
CASSVVGDGQEKAFF
>TRBV7-8
CASSSRVPQGYGYTF
>TRBV5-1
CASSPGQGPNTGELFF
>TRBV9
CASSVGLAGVRVNTGELFF
>TRBV4-2
CASSQRLGGGAGDTQYF
>TRBV18
CASSPETSGRTQYF
>TRBV6-5
CASSLLEENTEAFF
>TRBV28
CASRSGIEAFF
>TRBV10-3
CAINPGPSGNTIYF
>TRBV7-9
CASTAPGPMNTEAFF
>TRBV5-1
CASSLAASSGISYNEQFF
>TRBV4-2
CASSQDSGLAVEDTQYF
>TRBV6-5
CATRGQGLNTEAFF
>TRBV19
CASSYPGAYTF
>TRBV18
CASSPQGALNQPQHF
>TRBV5-1
CASSGSGLNTEAFF
>TRBV19
CASSIRGPRTDTQYF
>TRBV28
CASSLSGSGNTIYF
>TRBV7-2
CASSLPAEQGARTF
>TRBV5-1
CASSYADTQYF
>TRBV7-8
CASSAHWRDEQFF
>TRBV21-1
CASSTGYNEQFF
>TRBV19
CASSVDKYGYTF
>TRBV9
CASSAAGGRETQYF
>TRBV7-9
CASSFTGEKLFF
>TRBV2
CASSRGRGASSGNTIYF